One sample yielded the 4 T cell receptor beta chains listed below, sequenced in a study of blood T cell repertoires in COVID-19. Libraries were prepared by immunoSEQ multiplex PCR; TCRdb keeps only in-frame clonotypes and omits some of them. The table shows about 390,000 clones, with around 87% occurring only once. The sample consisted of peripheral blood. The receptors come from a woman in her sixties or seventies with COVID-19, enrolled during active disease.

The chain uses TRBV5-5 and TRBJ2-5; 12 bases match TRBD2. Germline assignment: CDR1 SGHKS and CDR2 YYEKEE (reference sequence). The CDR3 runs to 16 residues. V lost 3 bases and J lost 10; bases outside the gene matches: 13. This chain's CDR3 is CASSYATSGGSGIQYF. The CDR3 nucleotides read TGTGCCAGCAGCTACGCTACTAGCGGGGGGTCCGGAATCCAGTACTTC.

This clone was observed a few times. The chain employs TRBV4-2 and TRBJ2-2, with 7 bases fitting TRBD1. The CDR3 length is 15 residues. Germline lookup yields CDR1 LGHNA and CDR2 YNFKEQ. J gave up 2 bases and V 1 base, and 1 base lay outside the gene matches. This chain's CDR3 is CASSQGQGNTGELFF. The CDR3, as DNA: TGTGCCAGCAGCCAAGGACAGGGAAACACCGGGGAGCTGTTTTTT.

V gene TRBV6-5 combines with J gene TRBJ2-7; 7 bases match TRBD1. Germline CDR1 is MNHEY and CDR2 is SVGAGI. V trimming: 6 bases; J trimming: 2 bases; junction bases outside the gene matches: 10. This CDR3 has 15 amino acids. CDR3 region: CASSRTGTAAYEQYF. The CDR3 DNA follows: TGTGCCAGCAGCCGTACCGGGACAGCGGCCTACGAGCAGTACTTC.

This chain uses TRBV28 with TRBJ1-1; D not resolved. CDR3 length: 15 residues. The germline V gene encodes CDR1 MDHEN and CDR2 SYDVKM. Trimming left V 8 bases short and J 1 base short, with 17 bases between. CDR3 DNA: TGTGCCAGCCCGCCTTCGTCGAGTTCGAACACTGAAGCTTTCTTT. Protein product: CASPPSSSSNTEAFF.